The rows below give T cell receptor beta chains drawn from one sample of a study of cytomegalovirus exposure and HLA in healthy donors. Clones were read by immunoSEQ multiplex PCR, and TCRdb kept only the in-frame ones, dropping some. The sample lists some 160,000 clones, around 78% occurring once. Sample: PBMCs. Every receptor here comes from a woman aged 40 to 50 in good health and CMV-seropositive. CDR3s include the opening cysteine and the closing phenylalanine or tryptophan. A D gene is named only where the DNA matches it firmly. Expanded clones get a size class; other rows say once, few or many, or leave the size out.

CDR3aa	CDR3nt	d_gene	abundance	v_gene	j_gene	len
CASSQGRGTKNIQYF	TGCGCCAGCAGCCAGGGCCGTGGCACCAAAAACATTCAGTACTTC	NA	NA	TRBV4-3	TRBJ2-4	15
CASSEAMAGGETQYF	TGTGCCAGCAGTGAAGCGATGGCGGGGGGAGAGACCCAGTACTTC	TRBD2	NA	TRBV2	TRBJ2-5	15
CASSTEDRGSGNTIYF	TGTGCCAGTAGTACCGAAGACAGGGGCTCTGGAAACACCATATATTTT	TRBD1	NA	TRBV19	TRBJ1-3	16
CTISEILGQYGYTF	TGTACCATCAGTGAAATCTTAGGACAGTATGGCTACACCTTC	NA	NA	TRBV10-3	TRBJ1-2	14
CASSYVDSPGNTIYF	TGTGCCAGCAGTTACGTAGACAGTCCAGGAAACACCATATATTTT	NA	NA	TRBV6-6	TRBJ1-3	15
CASSKNTGQGQYF	TGTGCCAGTAGTAAAAATACAGGTCAGGGGCAGTACTTC	NA	NA	TRBV19	TRBJ2-7	13
CASSEGRVGPETQYF	TGTGCCAGCAGTGAGGGTCGGGTGGGGCCAGAGACCCAGTACTTC	NA	NA	TRBV2	TRBJ2-5	15
CASSLPGTLNNEQFF	TGCGCCAGCAGCCTACCCGGGACACTAAACAATGAGCAGTTCTTC	NA	NA	TRBV5-1	TRBJ2-1	15
CASSVRRGRGTEAFF	TGCGCCAGCAGTGTCCGAAGGGGCAGGGGCACTGAAGCTTTCTTT	NA	NA	TRBV10-1	TRBJ1-1	15
CASSVLAGETQYF	TGTGCCAGCAGCGTACTAGCCGGAGAGACCCAGTACTTC	NA	NA	TRBV7-3	TRBJ2-5	13
CASTLAMATGELFF	TGCGCCAGCACACTAGCTATGGCGACCGGGGAGCTGTTTTTT	NA	NA	TRBV5-1	TRBJ2-2	14
CASSYLGGFSSPLHF	TGTGCCAGCAGTTACCTAGGGGGCTTTAGTTCACCCCTCCACTTT	TRBD1	NA	TRBV10-3	TRBJ1-6	15
CASRSLGAGEQYF	TGTGCCAGTAGATCTCTAGGGGCGGGAGAGCAGTACTTC	NA	once	TRBV19	TRBJ2-7	13
CASSLGGVIGYTF	TGTGCCAGCAGCTTAGGGGGGGTTATCGGCTACACCTTC	NA	NA	TRBV7-3	TRBJ1-2	13
CASSNDQGLDTEAFF	TGTGCCAGCAGCAACGACCAGGGGTTGGACACTGAAGCTTTCTTT	NA	NA	TRBV5-7	TRBJ1-1	15
CASSLVAGGPNEQFF	TGTGCCAGCAGCTTAGTAGCGGGGGGGCCCAATGAGCAGTTCTTC	TRBD2	NA	TRBV7-2	TRBJ2-1	15
CASSDFRGASSDTQYF	NA	NA	NA	TRBV2	TRBJ2-3	16
CASKQGQNTEAFF	TGTGCCAGCAAACAGGGGCAGAACACTGAAGCTTTCTTT	TRBD1	once	TRBV5-4	TRBJ1-1	13
CAWSVGGGYTF	TGTGCCTGGAGTGTGGGGGGAGGCTACACCTTC	NA	NA	TRBV30	TRBJ1-2	11
CATSRDLAGDGEQYF	TGTGCCACCAGCAGAGATTTAGCGGGGGACGGGGAGCAGTACTTC	TRBD2	once	TRBV15	TRBJ2-5	15
CASSLVPGQHNEKLFF	TGTGCCAGCAGCTTAGTCCCGGGACAGCATAATGAAAAACTGTTTTTT	TRBD1	NA	TRBV7-2	TRBJ1-4	16
CASSLGSAAGELFF	TGTGCCAGCAGCTTAGGCTCGGCGGCCGGGGAGCTGTTTTTT	NA	NA	TRBV7-2	TRBJ2-2	14
CASSLLGGNEQFF	TGTGCCAGCAGCTTACTAGGGGGCAATGAGCAGTTCTTC	NA	NA	TRBV7-2	TRBJ2-1	13
CASSLGGGTEAFF	TGTGCCAGTAGCCTCGGGGGGGGCACTGAAGCTTTCTTT	NA	NA	TRBV19	TRBJ1-1	13
CASSQESNQPQHF	TGTGCCAGCAGCCAAGAATCTAATCAGCCCCAGCATTTT	NA	NA	TRBV14	TRBJ1-5	13
CASSLVALAGIGETQYF	TGTGCCAGCAGCTTAGTGGCACTAGCAGGGATCGGTGAGACCCAGTACTTC	NA	NA	TRBV11-2	TRBJ2-5	17
CASGPAAVDNEQFF	TGTGCTAGTGGTCCGGCGGCTGTCGACAATGAGCAGTTCTTC	NA	NA	TRBV12-5	TRBJ2-1	14
CASSFLAGTGNTEAFF	TGTGCCAGCAGCTTCTTAGCCGGGACAGGGAACACTGAAGCTTTCTTT	TRBD1	NA	TRBV7-9	TRBJ1-1	16
CATNEQENTGELFF	TGTGCCACCAATGAACAGGAGAACACCGGGGAGCTGTTTTTT	NA	NA	TRBV7-9	TRBJ2-2	14
CASSYSASGYQETQYF	TGTGCCAGTAGTTACTCGGCTAGCGGGTACCAAGAGACCCAGTACTTC	TRBD2	NA	TRBV19	TRBJ2-5	16
CASSPTNVLGRPNEKLFF	TGTGCCAGCAGTCCAACCAACGTCCTAGGGAGGCCGAATGAAAAACTGTTTTTT	NA	NA	TRBV27	TRBJ1-4	18
CASSIARSYGYTF	TGTGCCAGTAGTATCGCCAGGTCCTATGGCTACACCTTC	NA	NA	TRBV19	TRBJ1-2	13
CASSPNGGLAGYEQYF	TGTGCCAGCAGCCCCAACGGGGGACTAGCGGGGTACGAGCAGTACTTC	TRBD2	few	TRBV7-2	TRBJ2-7	16
CASSGQGVGDTEAFF	TGTGCCAGCAGTGGACAGGGGGTTGGTGACACTGAAGCTTTCTTT	TRBD1	NA	TRBV25-1	TRBJ1-1	15
CASSPGQGAQTRNYEQYF	TGTGCCAGTAGCCCGGGACAGGGGGCACAAACCCGTAACTACGAGCAGTACTTC	TRBD1	NA	TRBV19	TRBJ2-7	18
CASSRDRVGQPQHF	TGTGCCAGCAGCCGGGACAGGGTCGGCCAGCCCCAGCATTTT	TRBD1	NA	TRBV7-2	TRBJ1-5	14
CSGLLAGETQYF	TGCAGCGGACTACTAGCGGGGGAGACCCAGTACTTC	TRBD2	NA	TRBV29-1	TRBJ2-5	12
CASSQVLAGGNTGELFF	TGTGCCAGCAGCCAAGTTTTAGCGGGGGGGAACACCGGGGAGCTGTTTTTT	TRBD2	NA	TRBV4-2	TRBJ2-2	17
CASSSNWEGGNGYTF	TGCGCCAGCAGCTCCAATTGGGAGGGTGGAAATGGCTACACCTTC	NA	NA	TRBV5-1	TRBJ1-2	15
CASSLEGWAEAFF	TGTGCCAGCAGCTTGGAGGGGTGGGCTGAAGCTTTCTTT	NA	NA	TRBV5-5	TRBJ1-1	13
CASSYTQGRGNTEAFF	TGTGCCAGCAGTTACACACAGGGGCGCGGGAACACTGAAGCTTTCTTT	TRBD1	NA	TRBV6-5	TRBJ1-1	16
CASSLSTGLGLPLHF	TGTGCCAGCAGTTTATCGACAGGTTTAGGTCTTCCCCTCCACTTT	NA	NA	TRBV27	TRBJ1-6	15